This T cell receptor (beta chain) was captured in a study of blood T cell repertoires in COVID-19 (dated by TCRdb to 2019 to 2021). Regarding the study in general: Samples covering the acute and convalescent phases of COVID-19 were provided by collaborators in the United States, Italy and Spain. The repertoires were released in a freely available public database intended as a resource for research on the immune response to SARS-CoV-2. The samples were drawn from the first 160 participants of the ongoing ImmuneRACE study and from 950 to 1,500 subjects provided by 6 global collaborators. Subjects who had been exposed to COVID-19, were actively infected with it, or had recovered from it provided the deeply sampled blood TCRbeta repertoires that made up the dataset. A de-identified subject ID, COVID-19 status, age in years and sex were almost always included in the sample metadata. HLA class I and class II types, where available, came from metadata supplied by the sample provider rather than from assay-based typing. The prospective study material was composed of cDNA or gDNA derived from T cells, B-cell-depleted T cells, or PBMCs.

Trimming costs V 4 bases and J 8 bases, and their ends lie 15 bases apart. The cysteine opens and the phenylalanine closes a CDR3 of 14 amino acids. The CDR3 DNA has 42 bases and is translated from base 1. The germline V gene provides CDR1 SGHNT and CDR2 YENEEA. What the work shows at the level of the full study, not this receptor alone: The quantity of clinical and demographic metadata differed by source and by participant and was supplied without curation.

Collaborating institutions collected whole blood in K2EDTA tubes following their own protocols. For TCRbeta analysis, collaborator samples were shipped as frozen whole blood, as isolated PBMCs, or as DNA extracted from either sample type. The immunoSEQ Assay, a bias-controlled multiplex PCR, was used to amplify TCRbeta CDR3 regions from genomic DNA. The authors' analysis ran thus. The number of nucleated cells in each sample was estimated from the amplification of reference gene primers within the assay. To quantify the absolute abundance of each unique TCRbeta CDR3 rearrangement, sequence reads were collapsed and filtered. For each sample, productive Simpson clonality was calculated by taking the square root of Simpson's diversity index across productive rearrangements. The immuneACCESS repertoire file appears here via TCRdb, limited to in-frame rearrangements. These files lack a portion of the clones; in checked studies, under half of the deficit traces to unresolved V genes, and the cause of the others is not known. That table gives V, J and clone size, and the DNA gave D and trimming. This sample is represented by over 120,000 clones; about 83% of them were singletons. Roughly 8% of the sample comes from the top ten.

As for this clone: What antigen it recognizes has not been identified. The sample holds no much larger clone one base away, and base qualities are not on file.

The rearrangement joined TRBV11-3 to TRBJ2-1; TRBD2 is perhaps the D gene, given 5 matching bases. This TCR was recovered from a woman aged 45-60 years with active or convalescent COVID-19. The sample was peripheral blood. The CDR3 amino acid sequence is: CASSSGSRGDEQFF. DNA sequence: TGTGCCAGCAGCTCGGGATCCCGAGGCGATGAGCAGTTCTTC.